This T cell receptor (beta chain) was documented in a study of cytomegalovirus exposure and HLA in healthy donors. Overall study results and limits: Rarity characterized most TCR sequences, yet some public TCRs appeared in many donors.

Germline values: CDR1 LNHDA, CDR2 SQIVND (reference sequence). V lost 1 base and J lost 5, with 11 bases in between. The CDR3 loop spans 14 amino acids. Primers for the PCR totalled 60 Vbeta and 13 Jbeta. Sequencing was performed with immunoSEQ multiplex PCR; in TCRdb, only in-frame clones are kept and a portion is missing. The repertoire holds about 86,000 clones, roughly 80% seen once, with about 15% in the top ten. On this clone itself: What it binds is not known.

This clonotype originated in a woman in her 40s in good health and CMV-seropositive. The genes are TRBV19 and TRBJ1-2; D remains unclear. The source material was PBMCs. The CDR3 spells CASSIGTTPYGYTF. DNA of the CDR3: TGTGCCAGTAGTATAGGTACAACACCTTATGGCTACACCTTC.